Sequencing of this T cell receptor (beta chain) was carried out in a study of CD8+ T cells in alopecia areata. This clone was observed once. This CDR3 is built from 13 residues. The V segment lost 5 bases and the J segment 2 bases; nucleotides outside the gene matches: 2. The germline V gene has CDR1 SGHNT and CDR2 YYREEE (reference sequence). Extraction of RNA preceded its reverse transcription into cDNA, which served as the sequencing template. Some clones are missing from TCRdb's copy, which holds only in-frame ones; the method was immunoSEQ multiplex PCR. The table shows 170,000 or so clones, with roughly two thirds occurring only once. The treatment here: oral pan-JAK inhibitor, 5-10 mg twice daily.

The source is a human donor with alopecia areata. J is TRBJ1-2 and V is TRBV5-4; 8 bases match TRBD1. Sequenced material: CD4+ T cells sorted from blood, taken at week 4, from a patient treated with tofacitinib. The CDR3 coding sequence is TGTGCCAGCAGTCAGGGGGCAAACTATGGCTACACCTTC. This translates into CASSQGANYGYTF.